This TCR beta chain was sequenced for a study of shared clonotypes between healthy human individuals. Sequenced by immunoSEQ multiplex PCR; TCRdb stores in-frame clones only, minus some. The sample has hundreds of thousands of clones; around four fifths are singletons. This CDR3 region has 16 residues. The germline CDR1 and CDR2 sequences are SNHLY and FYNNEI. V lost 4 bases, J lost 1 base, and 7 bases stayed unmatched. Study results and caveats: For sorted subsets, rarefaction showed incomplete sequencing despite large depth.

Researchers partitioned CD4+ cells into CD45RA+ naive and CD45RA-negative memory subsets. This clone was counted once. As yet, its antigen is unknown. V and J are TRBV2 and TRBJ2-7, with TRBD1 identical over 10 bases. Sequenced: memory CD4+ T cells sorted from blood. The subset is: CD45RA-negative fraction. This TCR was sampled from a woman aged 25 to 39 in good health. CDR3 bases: TGTGCCAGCAGTGCCTGGACAGGGGGGGGTTCCTACGAGCAGTACTTC. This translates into CASSAWTGGGSYEQYF.